The 25 T cell receptor beta chains in this list originate from one sample, sequenced in a study of cytomegalovirus exposure and HLA in healthy donors. The PCR contained 60 Vbeta and 13 Jbeta primers. The table came from immunoSEQ multiplex PCR; TCRdb's copy has only in-frame clones and leaves some out. The sample contains about 200,000 clones, about three quarters of which appear only once. The material sequenced was PBMCs. The receptors here all came from a male donor in good health and CMV-seronegative.

The chain recombines TRBV19 with TRBJ2-2, with 7 positions matching TRBD1. Trimming took 4 bases from V and 4 from J; bases not matched to a gene: 6. The CDR3 has 15 amino acids. Germline-derived CDR1 and CDR2 are LNHDA and SQIVND (reference sequence). CDR3 sequence reads: CASSTRQGSTGELFF. CDR3 sequence (DNA): TGTGCCAGTAGTACAAGACAGGGAAGCACCGGGGAGCTGTTTTTT.

The J gene is TRBJ1-5, the V gene TRBV6-6, with 9 nucleotides matching TRBD1. The CDR3 has 13 amino acids. V shed 4 bases, J shed 6 bases, and the junction held 1 base outside the gene matches. Germline V CDR1 and CDR2: MNHNY, SVGAGI (reference sequence). CDR3 nucleotides: TGTGCCAGCAGTTTACAGGGGGCTCAGCCCCAGCATTTT. This translates into CASSLQGAQPQHF.

The V gene is TRBV28, the J gene TRBJ1-1; D gene unclear. This CDR3 is built from 12 residues. Per the germline V gene, CDR1 is MDHEN and CDR2 is SYDVKM. With 2 bases removed from V and 10 bases from J, the gap between germline ends came to 11 bases. This CDR3 is CASSLARSRAFF. The CDR3 coding sequence is TGTGCCAGCAGTTTAGCGCGGAGTCGAGCTTTCTTT.

The V and J genes are TRBV9 and TRBJ2-1; D is uncertain. The germline V gene encodes CDR1 SGDLS and CDR2 YYNGEE. The CDR3 sequence is 16 residues long. The V gene lost 2 bases and the J gene lost 0 bases, with 12 bases spanning the gap. The CDR3 DNA reads as TGTGCCAGCAGCGTGGATCAGGCAAGCTCCTACAATGAGCAGTTCTTC. Its translation: CASSVDQASSYNEQFF. Full variable domain (outside the CDR3, taken from reference TRBV9 and TRBJ2-1): DSGVTQTPKHLITATGQRVTLRCSPRSGDLSVYWYQQSLDQGLQFLIQYYNGEERAKGNILERFSAQQFPDLHSELNLSSLELGDSALYFCASSVDQASSYNEQFFGPGTRLTVL.

V and J are TRBV30 and TRBJ2-4; 7 bases are shared with TRBD2. From germline, CDR1 is GTSNPN and CDR2 SVGIG (reference sequence). The trim removed 3 bases at V and 3 bases at J, leaving 5 bases unmatched. CDR3 length: 14 residues. The CDR3 DNA reads TGTGCCTGGAGCCAACGCGGGGGCAAAAACATTCAGTACTTC. Translating gives CAWSQRGGKNIQYF.

The chain recombines TRBV10-3 with TRBJ2-1, with 8 nucleotides matching TRBD1. The CDR3 loop spans 15 amino acids. The V gene end was trimmed by 5 bases and the J gene end by 4 bases; junction bases not matched to a gene: 7. Germline assignment: CDR1 ENHRY and CDR2 SYGVKD. The CDR3 bases are TGTGCCATCAGTTCCGGACAGGGCGGTTACAATGAGCAGTTCTTC. Encoded protein: CAISSGQGGYNEQFF.

The genes are TRBV18 and TRBJ1-5; 9 bases fit TRBD1. The CDR3 spans 16 residues. The V gene's germline CDR1 is KGHSH and CDR2 LQKENI. With V trimmed by 3 bases and J by 2 bases, 5 bases remained unmatched. CDR3 nucleotide sequence: TGTGCCAGCTCACCCAAGGGACAGGGAGGCAATCAGCCCCAGCATTTT. Translated, it gives CASSPKGQGGNQPQHF.

The chain couples TRBV5-4 to TRBJ1-4; 8 nucleotides align to TRBD1. CDR1 and CDR2 from the germline V gene are SGHNT and YYREEE (reference sequence). The CDR3 contains 17 residues. V trimming: 3 bases; J trimming: 3 bases; junction bases outside the gene matches: 10. The CDR3 sequence is CASSSGGAGQANEKLFF. Written as DNA, the CDR3 is TGTGCCAGCAGCTCAGGGGGCGCGGGTCAAGCTAATGAAAAACTGTTTTTT. Supplemented by reference TRBV5-4 and TRBJ1-4, the full variable domain reads ETGVTQSPTHLIKTRGQQVTLRCSSQSGHNTVSWYQQALGQGPQFIFQYYREEENGRGNFPPRFSGLQFPNYSSELNVNALELDDSALYLCASSSGGAGQANEKLFFGSGTQLSVL.

The rearrangement links TRBV6-5 to TRBJ2-1; D is possibly TRBD1 (6 bases). Trimming cost V 6 bases and J 10 bases, with 13 bases left between them. This CDR3 contains 12 residues. Per germline, CDR1 MNHEY and CDR2 SVGAGI. The CDR3 DNA sequence: TGTGCCAGCAGCTCCGAACAGGGCGAGCAGTTCTTC. It translates to CASSSEQGEQFF.

The gene calls are TRBV19 and TRBJ2-7; D remains unclear. The CDR3 contains 13 residues. V lost 10 bases to trimming and J lost 5 bases, with 18 bases between them. Germline CDR1 is LNHDA and CDR2 is SQIVND (reference sequence). The CDR3 DNA reads as TGTGCCACCCAACTGGTCCTGATCGACGAGCAGTACTTC. This codes for CATQLVLIDEQYF.

The gene calls are TRBV7-9 and TRBJ2-5, with a weak D call TRBD1 (6 bases). The CDR3 runs to 15 residues. V was pared by 3 bases and J by 0 bases, with 11 bases between. CDR1 is SEHNR and CDR2 is FQNEAQ in the germline V gene (reference sequence). Here the CDR3 reads CASSFPHRDQETQYF. The CDR3 nucleotides read TGTGCCAGCAGCTTCCCCCACAGGGACCAAGAGACCCAGTACTTC.

CDR3 nucleotides: TGTGCCAGCAGAGCGTCGGGAACAACTAATGAAAAACTGTTTTTT. It encodes CASRASGTTNEKLFF. The chain employs TRBV6-4 and TRBJ1-4; no definite D call. Looked up from germline, CDR1 is MRHNA and CDR2 is SNTAGT. Trimming took 6 bases from V and 0 from J, leaving 11 bases between them. The CDR3 spans 15 residues.

This clone was detected only a few times. The V gene is TRBV5-6, the J gene TRBJ2-1, with 8 bases that match TRBD2. From germline, CDR1 is SGHDT and CDR2 YYEEEE. V lost 4 bases and J lost 2; bases outside the gene matches: 8. CDR3 length equals 16 residues. CDR3 sequence (DNA): TGTGCCAGCAGCCGTTTAGCGGGGCGGGCCTACAATGAGCAGTTCTTC. Translated: CASSRLAGRAYNEQFF. The full variable domain, in which reference TRBV5-6 and TRBJ2-1 provide the parts outside the CDR3, is DAGVTQSPTHLIKTRGQQVTLRCSPKSGHDTVSWYQQALGQGPQFIFQYYEEEERQRGNFPDRFSGHQFPNYSSELNVNALLLGDSALYLCASSRLAGRAYNEQFFGPGTRLTVL.

The rearrangement links TRBV5-6 to TRBJ1-2; perhaps TRBD1 as D (5 bases). The V and J ends lost 1 base and 8 bases respectively, with 18 bases between them. The CDR3 consists of 15 residues. Germline V gene sequence: CDR1 SGHDT, CDR2 YYEEEE. For the CDR3, the DNA is TGTGCCAGCAGCTTGTTTCTGGGGGAGGGATACGGCTACACCTTC. Translation gives CASSLFLGEGYGYTF.

The rearrangement uses TRBV7-9 and TRBJ2-5; D gene uncertain. The DNA matches TRBJ2-7 better at its end, which makes the J call doubtful. The CDR3 runs to 14 residues. Germline CDR1 is SEHNR and CDR2 is FQNEAQ (reference sequence). CDR3 DNA: TGTGCCAGCAGCTTAGGAGAAAGGCACTACGAGCAGTACTTC. This encodes CASSLGERHYEQYF.

The chain joins TRBV5-1 to TRBJ2-1, with a weak D call TRBD2 (6 bases). Germline V gives CDR1 SGHRS, CDR2 YFSETQ. This CDR3 contains 15 residues. V lost 4 bases, J lost 5 bases, and 16 bases lay in between. In DNA form, the CDR3 reads TGCGCCAGCAGCGTTAGCGGAGGAGGCCACAATGAGCAGTTCTTC. Protein: CASSVSGGGHNEQFF. The entire variable domain, with the rest obtained from reference TRBV5-1 and TRBJ2-1, is as follows: KAGVTQTPRYLIKTRGQQVTLSCSPISGHRSVSWYQQTPGQGLQFLFEYFSETQRNKGNFPGRFSGRQFSNSRSEMNVSTLELGDSALYLCASSVSGGGHNEQFFGPGTRLTVL.

V usage is TRBV16 and J usage is TRBJ1-2; TRBD1 is a possible D gene (5 bases). V lost 0 bases, J lost 5 bases, and 7 bases lay in between. The germline gives CDR1 KGHSY, CDR2 FQNENV. This CDR3 is 13 amino acids long. In DNA form, the CDR3 reads TGTGCCAGCAGCCAATCTGACAGTTATGGCTACACCTTC. Its protein product is CASSQSDSYGYTF.

V is TRBV6-1 and J is TRBJ2-3; 10 bases fit TRBD2. There are 16 residues in the CDR3. Germline CDR1 is MNHNS and CDR2 is SASEGT. The V segment lost 1 base and the J segment 3 bases; nucleotides outside the gene matches: 4. This CDR3 is CASSEDLAGETDTQYF. The CDR3 nucleotides are TGTGCCAGCAGTGAAGACCTAGCGGGGGAAACAGATACGCAGTATTTT.

This clone has just a few counts. The chain employs TRBV27 and TRBJ2-3; 9 bases agree with TRBD2. The ends lost 0 bases at V and 6 bases at J; junction bases unmatched: 7. CDR1 and CDR2 from the germline V gene are MNHEY and SMNVEV (reference sequence). The CDR3 is 16 amino acids. CDR3 sequence (DNA): TGTGCCAGCAGTTTATCCCCAGCGGGAGGAGTGGATACGCAGTATTTT. As protein: CASSLSPAGGVDTQYF.

The chain carries TRBV5-1 and TRBJ2-1, with 12 bases identical to TRBD2. Per germline, CDR1 SGHRS and CDR2 YFSETQ. The ends lost 3 bases at V and 6 bases at J; junction bases unmatched: 4. This CDR3 spans 15 amino acids. The CDR3 loop reads CASSSTSGGPNEQFF. The DNA of the CDR3 is TGCGCCAGCAGCTCGACTAGCGGGGGCCCCAATGAGCAGTTCTTC.

The chain couples TRBV12-5 to TRBJ1-4; perhaps TRBD1 as D (6 bases). The CDR3 extends over 14 amino acids. The germline V and J ends were trimmed by 5 bases and 8 bases, with 15 bases remaining between them. Germline V gives CDR1 LGHNT, CDR2 FRNRAP. CDR3 nucleotide sequence: TGTGCTAGTGGTCACTCCAAACAGGGAGAAAAACTGTTTTTT. It specifies CASGHSKQGEKLFF.

V and J are TRBV5-6 and TRBJ1-2; 7 bases line up with TRBD1. V was pared by 7 bases and J by 7 bases, with 13 bases of the junction left unmatched. This CDR3 region has 14 residues. Germline V gene lookup returns CDR1 SGHDT and CDR2 YYEEEE. This CDR3 is CASGLPPGQSGYTF. CDR3 DNA: TGTGCCAGCGGATTGCCTCCGGGACAGTCTGGCTACACCTTC.

The genes are TRBV13 and TRBJ2-1; 9 bases map to TRBD1. V trimming: 3 bases; J trimming: 4 bases; junction bases outside the gene matches: 7. Germline values: CDR1 PRHDT, CDR2 FYEKMQ (reference sequence). This CDR3 region has 16 residues. CDR3 nucleotide sequence: TGTGCCAGCAGCTTGAACGGACAGGGGCTGTACAATGAGCAGTTCTTC. This codes for CASSLNGQGLYNEQFF.

The chain is built from TRBV19 and TRBJ1-5, with D possibly being TRBD1 (5 bases). The CDR3 spans 15 residues. Trimming took 3 bases from V and 2 from J, leaving 11 bases between them. From germline, CDR1 is LNHDA and CDR2 SQIVND (reference sequence). CDR3 amino acids: CASSIPGDGNQPQHF. The CDR3 region has the DNA TGTGCCAGTAGTATCCCGGGGGATGGCAATCAGCCCCAGCATTTT.

The chain recombines TRBV7-9 with TRBJ1-1; the match to TRBD1 covers 8 bases. Trimming cost V 3 bases and J 4 bases; bases outside gene matches: 13. CDR1 SEHNR and CDR2 FQNEAQ come from the germline V gene (reference sequence). This CDR3 has 17 residues. The DNA for the CDR3 is TGTGCCAGCAGCTTGGAACTTGGACAGGGTGTTGGCACTGAAGCTTTCTTT. It is translated as CASSLELGQGVGTEAFF.